This entry describes one T cell receptor beta chain. Its antigen remains unidentified. The isolated RNA, all of it, was reverse transcribed, so expressed TCRB transcripts were what got sequenced. Method: immunoSEQ multiplex PCR; TCRdb's copy keeps in-frame clones and lacks some. The sample lists a few hundred thousand clones, more than 15% occurring once. The data were taken from a study of beta chain features in type 1 diabetes. Study as a whole: Cell yields, age and gender were similar between patients and healthy donors.

The study's findings and limits: Moderate but significant shortening of TCRB CDR3s was recorded in all four CD4+ subsets from Type 1 diabetes patients.

The TCR comes from a man aged 30 to 45 with type 1 diabetes. The sample comprised naive CD4+ T cells from blood.

The CDR3 loop reads CASSRDRRGETQYF. Written as DNA, the CDR3 is TGTGCCAGCAGCCGAGACAGGCGGGGAGAGACCCAGTACTTC. J is TRBJ2-5 and V is TRBV7-2, with D tentatively TRBD1 or TRBD2 (6 bases each). Germline V lookup: CDR1 SGHTA, CDR2 FQGNSA. V was pared by 5 bases and J by 4 bases, with 14 bases between. The CDR3 length is 14 residues.